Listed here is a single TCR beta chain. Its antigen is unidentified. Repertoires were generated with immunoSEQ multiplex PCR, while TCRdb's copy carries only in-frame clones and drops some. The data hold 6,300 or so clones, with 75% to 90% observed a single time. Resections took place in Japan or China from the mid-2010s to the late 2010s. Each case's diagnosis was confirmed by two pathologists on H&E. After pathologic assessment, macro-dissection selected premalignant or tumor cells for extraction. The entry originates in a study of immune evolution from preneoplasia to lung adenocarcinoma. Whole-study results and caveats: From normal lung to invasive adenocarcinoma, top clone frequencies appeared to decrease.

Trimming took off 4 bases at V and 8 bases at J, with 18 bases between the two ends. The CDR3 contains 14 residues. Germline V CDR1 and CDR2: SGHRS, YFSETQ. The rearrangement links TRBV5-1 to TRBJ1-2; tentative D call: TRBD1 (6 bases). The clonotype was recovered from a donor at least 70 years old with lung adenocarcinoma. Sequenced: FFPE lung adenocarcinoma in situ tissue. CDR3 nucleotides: TGCGCCAGCAGCCCCTGGGACGGCCAGGGGGGCTACACCTTC. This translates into CASSPWDGQGGYTF.